This T cell receptor (beta chain) was identified during a study of neoadjuvant anti-PD-1 for oral cavity cancer. Study as a whole: Before surgery, most patients got three to four biweekly 3 mg/kg nivolumab doses. Patients without progression received a fourth nivolumab dose around day 43, then surgical resection on days 50-56.

These newly diagnosed stage II-IVA oral cavity squamous cell carcinoma patients had no prior systemic or radiation treatment. The J segment lost 3 bases and the V segment lost 8 bases, leaving 3 bases of the junction unmatched. The germline gives CDR1 SQVTM, CDR2 ANQGSEA. CDR3 length: 12 amino acids. Libraries were prepared by immunoSEQ multiplex PCR; TCRdb keeps only in-frame clonotypes and omits some of them. The sample lists several thousand clones, 50% to 75% occurring once. The chain has TRBV29-1 and TRBJ2-3; TRBD1 agrees at 9 bases. This receptor was obtained from a person between 40 and 85 years old with oral cavity squamous cell carcinoma. The sequencing here drew on tumor tissue, taken before nivolumab (anti-PD-1) treatment. CDR3 in amino acids: CSIGQGTDTQYF. In nucleotides, the CDR3 is TGCAGCATAGGACAGGGGACAGATACGCAGTATTTT.